These 4 T cell receptor beta chains share one sample of origin, sequenced in a study of T cells after posttransplantation cyclophosphamide. Assay used: immunoSEQ multiplex PCR; TCRdb lists only in-frame clones, some missing. The profile shows about 28,000 clones, 75% to 90% of them singletons. Source material: PBMCs. These receptors came from a man between 45 and 60 years old.

This rearrangement joins TRBV7-2 to TRBJ2-1, with D tentatively TRBD2 (5 bases). CDR1 SGHTA and CDR2 FQGNSA come from the germline V gene. Trimming left V 3 bases short and J 5 bases short, with 5 bases between. The CDR3 is made up of 12 amino acids. Here the CDR3 reads CASSFGDNEQFF. The CDR3 region has the DNA TGTGCCAGCAGCTTCGGGGACAATGAGCAGTTCTTC.

The DNA of the CDR3 is TGCGCCAGCAGCTCACAGGGTACGGACAATTCACCCCTCCACTTT. This gives the protein CASSSQGTDNSPLHF. The chain is built from TRBV5-1 and TRBJ1-6; weak D call: TRBD1 (6 bases). CDR1 is SGHRS, CDR2 YFSETQ, per germline. The CDR3 runs to 15 residues. V was pared by 3 bases and J by 7 bases, with 14 bases between.

The chain combines TRBV5-1 with TRBJ2-4; 8 nucleotides agree with TRBD2. The CDR3 sequence is 20 residues long. V trimming: 2 bases; J trimming: 0 bases; junction bases outside the gene matches: 16. The V gene's germline CDR1 is SGHRS and CDR2 YFSETQ. The CDR3 region has the DNA TGCGCCAGCAGCTTAATAGGGTCAGCCGCGGGGGGCGAAGCCAAAAACATTCAGTACTTC. It codes for CASSLIGSAAGGEAKNIQYF.

The chain couples TRBV28 to TRBJ2-6; weak D call: TRBD2 (5 bases). V was trimmed by 3 bases and J by 1 base, leaving 13 bases between them. This CDR3 region has 17 residues. CDR1 and CDR2 from the germline V gene are MDHEN and SYDVKM. The CDR3, as DNA: TGTGCCAGCAGTTTTTCCTTGAGCGGTTCTGGGGCCAACGTCCTGACTTTC. As protein: CASSFSLSGSGANVLTF.